This entry lists 16 T cell receptor beta chains sequenced from one sample in a study of blood T cell repertoires in COVID-19. Data came from immunoSEQ multiplex PCR; TCRdb stores just in-frame clones and leaves some out. The table shows roughly 260,000 clones, with approximately 89% occurring only once. The sample was peripheral blood. These receptors originate from a woman in her fifties or sixties with acute or convalescent COVID-19.

The chain recombines TRBV28 with TRBJ2-7; D is perhaps TRBD1 (6 bases). V was clipped by 6 bases and J by 2 bases, with 11 bases between them. This CDR3 contains 13 residues. CDR1 is MDHEN and CDR2 is SYDVKM in the germline V gene. The CDR3 sequence: CASSPNRAYEQYF. In DNA, the CDR3 is TGTGCCAGCAGCCCAAACAGGGCCTACGAGCAGTACTTC.

For this clone: Other DNA variants within this sample encode the same CDR3. The J gene is TRBJ1-1, the V gene TRBV2; 7 bases are a match to TRBD1. V gave up 4 bases and J gave up 4 bases; unmatched junction bases: 6. This CDR3 comprises 14 residues. In germline, CDR1 is SNHLY, CDR2 FYNNEI. CDR3 amino acids: CASSVGGGGTEAFF. CDR3 sequence (DNA): TGTGCCAGCAGTGTTGGAGGGGGCGGCACTGAAGCTTTCTTT.

V usage is TRBV27 and J usage is TRBJ2-7; D may be TRBD1 (6 bases). Germline lookup yields CDR1 MNHEY and CDR2 SMNVEV (reference sequence). The V end lost 10 bases, the J end lost 1 base, and 17 bases lay between the germline ends. The CDR3 contains 14 residues. The CDR3 sequence is CATRRTGMSYEQYF. The CDR3, as DNA: TGTGCCACCCGACGTACAGGGATGTCCTACGAGCAGTACTTC.

The chain employs TRBV28 and TRBJ2-7; unclear D gene. Per germline, CDR1 MDHEN and CDR2 SYDVKM. This CDR3 has 16 amino acids. Trimming shortened V by 7 bases and J by 4 bases, and 23 bases separated the two germline ends. The CDR3 protein is CASNKGRVSVDYEQYF. The CDR3 coding sequence is TGTGCCAGCAACAAAGGCCGGGTCTCAGTGGATTACGAGCAGTACTTC.

The J gene is TRBJ1-2, the V gene TRBV5-4; TRBD1 is a possible D gene (5 bases). The CDR3 has 14 amino acids. The V and J ends lost 5 bases and 3 bases respectively, with 14 bases between them. Germline CDR1 is SGHNT and CDR2 is YYREEE (reference sequence). The CDR3 reads CASRPPWGDYGYTF. CDR3 nucleotides: TGTGCCAGCAGACCCCCCTGGGGGGACTATGGCTACACCTTC.

The chain is built from TRBV6-2 or TRBV6-3 and TRBJ2-1; 10 nucleotides agree with TRBD1. CDR3 size: 16 residues. From germline, CDR1 is MNHEY and CDR2 SVGEGT. The V gene end was trimmed by 2 bases and the J gene end by 6 bases; junction bases not matched to a gene: 7. CDR3 loop: CASSYQRQGAGNEQFF. For the CDR3, the DNA is TGTGCCAGCAGTTACCAAAGACAGGGGGCCGGCAATGAGCAGTTCTTC.

J is TRBJ2-5 and V is TRBV9; 8 nucleotides line up with TRBD2. The length of the CDR3 is 15 residues. CDR1 is SGDLS, CDR2 YYNGEE, per germline. Trimming took 4 bases from V and 0 from J; bases not matched to a gene: 5. The chain's CDR3 is CASSPYSGNQETQYF. In DNA form, the CDR3 reads TGTGCCAGCAGCCCCTATAGCGGGAACCAAGAGACCCAGTACTTC.

The chain has TRBV18 and TRBJ1-6, with D perhaps matching TRBD1 (5 bases). Germline-derived CDR1 and CDR2 are KGHSH and LQKENI. The CDR3 runs to 14 residues. The ends were cut back, 3 bases at V and 8 bases at J, with 11 bases in the middle. The CDR3 sequence is CASSPLDSDSPLHF. As DNA, the CDR3 is TGTGCCAGCTCACCGCTCGACAGCGATTCACCCCTCCACTTT.

With respect to this clone: Germline and junction disagree at one end, which may indicate a read error. The chain employs TRBV4-1 and TRBJ2-5, with D maybe TRBD1 (7 bases). This CDR3 is 14 amino acids long. CDR1 is MGHRA, CDR2 YSYEKL, per germline. In nucleotides, the CDR3 is TGCGCCAGCAACCAATGGACAGGAGGGGAGACCCAGTACTTC. Its protein is CASNQWTGGETQYF.

The rearrangement links TRBV5-1 to TRBJ1-6; 7 bases are a match to TRBD1. V shed 7 bases and J 10 bases; nucleotides not matched to a gene: 11. This CDR3 contains 14 residues. CDR1 SGHRS and CDR2 YFSETQ come from the germline V gene. The CDR3 is CASRRDSGNSPLHF. In DNA form, the CDR3 reads TGCGCCAGCCGCCGGGACAGCGGCAACTCACCCCTCCACTTT.

This clone was counted a single time. The V call is TRBV6-6, the J call TRBJ1-2, with 12 bases lining up with TRBD1. The CDR3 is 15 residues long. V lost 4 bases, J lost 8 bases, and 8 bases stayed unmatched. Per germline, CDR1 MNHNY and CDR2 SVGAGI (reference sequence). This chain's CDR3 is CASSSTAGTGGGYTF. In nucleotides, the CDR3 is TGTGCCAGCAGTTCCACCGCCGGGACAGGGGGCGGCTACACCTTC.

This chain joins TRBV30 and TRBJ2-1; 13 bases match TRBD2. CDR1 and CDR2 from the germline V gene are GTSNPN and SVGIG (reference sequence). The V segment lost 5 bases and the J segment 4 bases; nucleotides outside the gene matches: 2. This CDR3 has 14 residues. This CDR3 reads CAWRLAGGYNEQFF. The CDR3 nucleotides read TGTGCCTGGCGACTAGCGGGAGGATACAATGAGCAGTTCTTC.

The chain recombines TRBV4-2 with TRBJ1-1; TRBD1 matches 9 bases. Germline V gives CDR1 LGHNA, CDR2 YNFKEQ. The CDR3 totals 18 residues. V was clipped by 0 bases and J by 3 bases; unmatched bases: 11. The CDR3 nucleotides are TGTGCCAGCAGCCAAGATAGGGGGACAGGGTATGGGGACACTGAAGCTTTCTTT. Translated, it gives CASSQDRGTGYGDTEAFF.

V is TRBV2 and J is TRBJ2-7, with 8 bases aligning to TRBD2. Trimming cost V 3 bases and J 6 bases; bases outside gene matches: 7. Per germline, CDR1 SNHLY and CDR2 FYNNEI. The CDR3 contains 14 residues. Here the CDR3 DNA reads TGTGCCAGCAGTGATCCGGGACTAGATCTCGAGCAGTACTTC. This translates into CASSDPGLDLEQYF.

The V call is TRBV27, the J call TRBJ2-7; 11 positions match TRBD2. The length of the CDR3 is 16 residues. V shed 5 bases and J 5 bases; nucleotides not matched to a gene: 11. The germline V gene encodes CDR1 MNHEY and CDR2 SMNVEV (reference sequence). The CDR3 coding sequence is TGTGCCAGCAGTATGCCGGCTAGCGGGAGGCCGAACGAGCAGTACTTC. This codes for CASSMPASGRPNEQYF.

The rearrangement links TRBV3-1 (or the pseudogene TRBV3-2) to TRBJ2-3; a weak D match, TRBD2 (5 bases). This CDR3 contains 12 residues. The ends were cut back, 2 bases at V and 6 bases at J, with 6 bases in the middle. Germline V gene sequence: CDR1 LGHDT, CDR2 YNNKEL (reference sequence). The CDR3 region has the DNA TGTGCCAGCAGCCAACCGGGGGATACGCAGTATTTT. This encodes CASSQPGDTQYF.